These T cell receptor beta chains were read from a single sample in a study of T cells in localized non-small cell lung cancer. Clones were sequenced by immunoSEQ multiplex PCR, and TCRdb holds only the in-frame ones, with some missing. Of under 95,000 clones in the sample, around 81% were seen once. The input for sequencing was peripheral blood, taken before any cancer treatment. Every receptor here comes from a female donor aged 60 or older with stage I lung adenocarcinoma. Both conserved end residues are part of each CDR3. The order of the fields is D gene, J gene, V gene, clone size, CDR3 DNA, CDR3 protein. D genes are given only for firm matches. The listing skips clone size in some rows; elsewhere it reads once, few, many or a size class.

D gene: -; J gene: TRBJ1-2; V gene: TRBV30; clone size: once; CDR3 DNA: TGTGCCTGGGGGGGACGGATTAACTATGGCTACACCTTC; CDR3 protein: CAWGGRINYGYTF
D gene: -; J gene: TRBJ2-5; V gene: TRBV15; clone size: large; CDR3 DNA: TGTGCCACCAGCATGGAAGGCGGGGAGACCCAGTACTTC; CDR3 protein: CATSMEGGETQYF
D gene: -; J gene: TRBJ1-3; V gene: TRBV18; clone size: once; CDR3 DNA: TGTGCCAGCTCACCACCGGCGGGAATGGGAAACACCATATATTTT; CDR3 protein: CASSPPAGMGNTIYF
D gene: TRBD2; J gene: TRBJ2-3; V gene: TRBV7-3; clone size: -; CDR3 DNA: TGTGCCAGCAGCTCGACGGGAGCGGGATTAGGGGATACGCAGTATTTT; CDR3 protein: CASSSTGAGLGDTQYF
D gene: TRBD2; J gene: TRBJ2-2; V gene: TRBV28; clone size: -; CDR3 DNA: TGTGCCAGCAGACCTCGGACTAGCGGGAGGACAACCGGGGAGCTGTTTTTT; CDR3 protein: CASRPRTSGRTTGELFF
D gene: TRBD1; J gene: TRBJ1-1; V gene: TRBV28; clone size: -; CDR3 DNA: TGTGCCAGCAGTAGGGGACAGGGGATGAACACTGAAGCTTTCTTT; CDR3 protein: CASSRGQGMNTEAFF
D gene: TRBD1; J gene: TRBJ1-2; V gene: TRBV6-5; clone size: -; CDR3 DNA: TGTGCCAGCAGTTCGGGACAGCGCCCTTATGGCTACACCTTC; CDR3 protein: CASSSGQRPYGYTF
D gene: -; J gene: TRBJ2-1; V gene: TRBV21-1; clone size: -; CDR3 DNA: TGTGCCAGCAGCAAATTTGGGCGGTTGGAAGACAATGAGCAGTTCTTC; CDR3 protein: CASSKFGRLEDNEQFF
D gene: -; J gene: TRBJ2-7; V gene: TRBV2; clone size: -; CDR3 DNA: TGTGCCAGCAACCAACTTCGGTACGAGCAGTACTTC; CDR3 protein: CASNQLRYEQYF
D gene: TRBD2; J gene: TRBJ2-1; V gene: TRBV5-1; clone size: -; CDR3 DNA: TGCGCCAGCAGCTTCGGACTAGCGGGGGGGCCGGTATCTGACAATGAGCAGTTCTTC; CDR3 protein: CASSFGLAGGPVSDNEQFF
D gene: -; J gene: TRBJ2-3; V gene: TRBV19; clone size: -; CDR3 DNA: TGTGCCAGTAGTGGGGGGCAGGGCACAGATACGCAGTATTTT; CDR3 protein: CASSGGQGTDTQYF
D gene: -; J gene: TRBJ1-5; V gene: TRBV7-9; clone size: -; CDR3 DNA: TGTGCCAGCAGCTTGGCCGGGGGCAATCAGCCCCAGCATTTT; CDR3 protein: CASSLAGGNQPQHF
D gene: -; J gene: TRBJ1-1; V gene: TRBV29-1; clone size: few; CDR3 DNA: TGCAGCGTTGTGCGGGCCATGAACACTGAAGCTTTCTTT; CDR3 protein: CSVVRAMNTEAFF
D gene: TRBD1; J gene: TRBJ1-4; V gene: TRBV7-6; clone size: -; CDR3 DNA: TGTGCCAGCAGCTTACCGAGGACAGGGGGAGATGAAAAACTGTTTTTT; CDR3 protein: CASSLPRTGGDEKLFF
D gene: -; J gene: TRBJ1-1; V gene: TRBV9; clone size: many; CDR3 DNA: TGTGCCAGCAGCGTAGCAGGGGACACTGAAGCTTTCTTT; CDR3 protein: CASSVAGDTEAFF
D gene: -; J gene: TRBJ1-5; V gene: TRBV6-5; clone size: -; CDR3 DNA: TGTGCCAGCACCCTGGGGGGGCCGGATCAGCCCCAGCATTTT; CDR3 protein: CASTLGGPDQPQHF
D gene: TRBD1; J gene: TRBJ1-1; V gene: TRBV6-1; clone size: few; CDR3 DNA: TGTGCCAGCAGTGTACAGGGGGCGAACACTGAAGCTTTCTTT; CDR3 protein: CASSVQGANTEAFF
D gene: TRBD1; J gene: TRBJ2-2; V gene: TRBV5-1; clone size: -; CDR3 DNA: TGCGCCAGCAGCACCGGACAGGGGGTCACCGGGGAGCTGTTTTTT; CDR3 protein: CASSTGQGVTGELFF
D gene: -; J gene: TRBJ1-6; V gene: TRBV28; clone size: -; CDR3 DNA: TGTGCCAGCAGTTTACTGACAGGTCCCCTTGCACCCCTCCACTTT; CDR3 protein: CASSLLTGPLAPLHF
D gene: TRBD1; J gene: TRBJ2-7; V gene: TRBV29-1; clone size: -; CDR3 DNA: TGCAGCGTCTGGACAGGAGGAAAGGACGAGCAGTACTTC; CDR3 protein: CSVWTGGKDEQYF
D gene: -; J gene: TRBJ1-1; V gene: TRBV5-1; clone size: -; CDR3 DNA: TGCGCCAGCAGCTTGGGGGCGCGGACTGAAGCTTTCTTT; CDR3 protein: CASSLGARTEAFF
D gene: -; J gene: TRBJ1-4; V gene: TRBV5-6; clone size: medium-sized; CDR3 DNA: TGTGCCAGCAGCTTGTTAGGGGATACTGGAACTAATGAAAAACTGTTTTTT; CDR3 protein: CASSLLGDTGTNEKLFF